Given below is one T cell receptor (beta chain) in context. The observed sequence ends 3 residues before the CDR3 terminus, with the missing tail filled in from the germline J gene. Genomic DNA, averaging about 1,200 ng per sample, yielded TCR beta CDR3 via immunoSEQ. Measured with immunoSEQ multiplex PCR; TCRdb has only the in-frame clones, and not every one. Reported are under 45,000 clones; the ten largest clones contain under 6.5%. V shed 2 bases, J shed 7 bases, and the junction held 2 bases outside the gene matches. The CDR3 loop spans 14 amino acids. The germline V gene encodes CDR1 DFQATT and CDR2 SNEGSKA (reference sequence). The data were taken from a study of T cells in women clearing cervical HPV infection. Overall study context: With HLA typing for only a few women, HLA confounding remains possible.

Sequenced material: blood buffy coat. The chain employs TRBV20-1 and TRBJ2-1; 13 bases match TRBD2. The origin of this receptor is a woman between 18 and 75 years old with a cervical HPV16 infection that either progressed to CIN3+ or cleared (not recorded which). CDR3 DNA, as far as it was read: TGCAGTGCTAGATGGGGACTAGCGGGAAATGAG. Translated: CSARWGLAGNE. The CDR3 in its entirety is CSARWGLAGNEQFF.